The rows below give T cell receptor beta chains drawn from one sample of a study of blood T cell repertoires in COVID-19. Libraries were prepared by immunoSEQ multiplex PCR; TCRdb keeps only in-frame clonotypes and omits some of them. The repertoire has around 180,000 clones, less than 90% of them found once; the top ten carry 20%. Sample: peripheral blood. Receptor source: a man aged 65 to 85 with active or convalescent COVID-19. Each CDR3 is given with its conserved first and last residue. D genes are given only for firm matches. The size entry is marked missing in some rows and otherwise reads once, few, many or a size class.

j_call cdr3_length v_call d_call clone_size cdr3_aa cdr3_nt
TRBJ1-3 15 TRBV5-5 NA NA CASSTDTSSGNTIYF TGTGCCAGCAGCACAGACACCAGCTCTGGAAACACCATATATTTT
TRBJ2-7 14 TRBV18 TRBD2 once CASSLRLASYEQYF TGTGCCAGCTCACTAAGACTAGCGAGCTACGAGCAGTACTTC
TRBJ2-1 15 TRBV19 NA NA CASSPRDSTYNEQFF TGTGCCAGTAGTCCCCGGGACTCCACCTACAATGAGCAGTTCTTC
TRBJ1-4 13 TRBV30 NA once CAWSDKPTGRAVF TGTGCCTGGAGTGACAAGCCCACGGGGAGGGCCGTTTTT
TRBJ1-2 16 TRBV27 TRBD1 NA CASSFYAGTGDYGYTF TGTGCCAGCAGTTTCTACGCCGGGACAGGGGACTATGGCTACACCTTC
TRBJ1-2 15 TRBV5-1 TRBD1 NA CASSSTRGPFYGYTF TGCGCCAGCAGCTCCACCAGGGGGCCGTTTTATGGCTACACCTTC
TRBJ1-2 16 TRBV7-2 NA NA CASSPSLPYRPYGYTF TGTGCCAGCAGCCCTAGTCTGCCGTATCGCCCGTATGGCTACACCTTC
TRBJ1-6 15 TRBV3-1/TRBV3-2 NA NA CASSQDIQQDSPLHF TGTGCCAGCAGCCAAGATATACAGCAAGATTCACCCCTCCACTTT
TRBJ2-7 14 TRBV18 TRBD2 NA CASSPPGGSDEQYF TGTGCCAGCTCACCCCCGGGGGGGAGCGACGAGCAGTACTTC
TRBJ1-1 16 TRBV6-4 NA NA CASTHGGGQDDTEAFF TGTGCCAGCACCCATGGGGGGGGGCAAGATGACACTGAAGCTTTCTTT
TRBJ2-7 15 TRBV25-1 NA NA CASSDPFDGAYEQYF TGTGCCAGCAGTGACCCCTTCGACGGAGCCTACGAGCAGTACTTC
TRBJ2-5 11 TRBV20-1 NA NA CSGTARGTQYF TGCAGTGGGACAGCCCGCGGGACCCAGTACTTC
TRBJ2-5 14 TRBV6-5 TRBD1 NA CASSQTGFGETQYF TGTGCCAGCAGTCAGACAGGGTTTGGGGAGACCCAGTACTTC
TRBJ2-4 16 TRBV7-5 NA NA CARRPRTGLSSGIQYF TGTGCCAGAAGACCACGGACAGGGCTGAGCTCGGGCATTCAGTACTTC
TRBJ1-4 14 TRBV11-2 TRBD1 NA CASSFRTGDEKLFF TGTGCCAGCAGCTTTAGGACAGGGGATGAAAAACTGTTTTTT
TRBJ1-1 16 TRBV5-1 NA NA CASSSTGLGVNTEAFF TGCGCCAGCAGCTCCACAGGTCTTGGGGTGAACACTGAAGCTTTCTTT
TRBJ1-3 16 TRBV3-1/TRBV3-2 NA NA CASSQVLSRSGNTIYF TGTGCCAGCAGCCAAGTTCTCTCGAGGTCTGGAAACACCATATATTTT
TRBJ1-2 14 TRBV5-4 NA few CASSLATADYGYTF TGTGCCAGCAGCTTGGCTACCGCCGACTATGGCTACACCTTC